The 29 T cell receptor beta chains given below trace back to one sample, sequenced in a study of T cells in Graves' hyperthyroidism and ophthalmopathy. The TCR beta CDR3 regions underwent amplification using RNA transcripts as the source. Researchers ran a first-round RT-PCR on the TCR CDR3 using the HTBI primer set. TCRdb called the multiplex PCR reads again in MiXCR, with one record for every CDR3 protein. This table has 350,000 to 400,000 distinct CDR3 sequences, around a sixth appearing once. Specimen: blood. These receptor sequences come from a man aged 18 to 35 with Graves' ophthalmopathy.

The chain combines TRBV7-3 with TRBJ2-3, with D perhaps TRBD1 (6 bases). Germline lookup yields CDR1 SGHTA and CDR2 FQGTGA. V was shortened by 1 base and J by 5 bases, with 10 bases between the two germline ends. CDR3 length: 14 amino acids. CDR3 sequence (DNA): TGTGCCAGCAGCTTAAGAGGGGGTGGAGATACGCAGTATTTT. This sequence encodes CASSLRGGGDTQYF. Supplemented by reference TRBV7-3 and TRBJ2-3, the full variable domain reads GAGVSQTPSNKVTEKGKYVELRCDPISGHTALYWYRQSLGQGPEFLIYFQGTGAADDSGLPNDRFFAVRPEGSVSTLKIQRTERGDSAVYLCASSLRGGGDTQYFGPGTRLTVL.

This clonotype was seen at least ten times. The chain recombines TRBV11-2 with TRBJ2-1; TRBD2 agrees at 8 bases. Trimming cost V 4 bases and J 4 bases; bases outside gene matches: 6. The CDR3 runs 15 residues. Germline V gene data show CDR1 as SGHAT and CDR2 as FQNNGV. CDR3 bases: TGTGCCAGCAGCTACACTAGCGGACCATACAATGAGCAGTTCTTC. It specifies CASSYTSGPYNEQFF.

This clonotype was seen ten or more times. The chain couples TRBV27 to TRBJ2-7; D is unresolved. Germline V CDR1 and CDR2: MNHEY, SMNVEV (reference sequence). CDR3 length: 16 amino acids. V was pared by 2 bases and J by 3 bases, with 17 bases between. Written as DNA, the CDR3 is TGTGCCAGCAGTTTAACCGTGTCAGCTCTAAGCTACGAGCAGTACTTC. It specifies CASSLTVSALSYEQYF.

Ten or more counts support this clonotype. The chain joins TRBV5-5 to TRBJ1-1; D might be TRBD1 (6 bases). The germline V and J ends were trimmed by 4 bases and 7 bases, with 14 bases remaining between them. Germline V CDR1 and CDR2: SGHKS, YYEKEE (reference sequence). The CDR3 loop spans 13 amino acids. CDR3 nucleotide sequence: TGTGCCAGCAGCCTTCTACAGGGTTATGAAGCTTTCTTT. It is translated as CASSLLQGYEAFF.

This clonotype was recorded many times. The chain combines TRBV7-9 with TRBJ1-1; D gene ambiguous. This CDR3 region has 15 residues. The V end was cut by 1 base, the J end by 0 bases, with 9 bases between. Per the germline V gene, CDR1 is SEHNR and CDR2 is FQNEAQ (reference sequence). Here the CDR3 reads CASSLGGFMNTEAFF. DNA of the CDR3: TGTGCCAGCAGCTTAGGAGGTTTCATGAACACTGAAGCTTTCTTT.

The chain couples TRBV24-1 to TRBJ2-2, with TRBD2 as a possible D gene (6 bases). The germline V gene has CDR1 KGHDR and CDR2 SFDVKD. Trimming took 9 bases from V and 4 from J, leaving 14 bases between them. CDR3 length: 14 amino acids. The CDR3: CATRDSGVTGELFF. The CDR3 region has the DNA TGTGCCACCCGGGACTCGGGGGTCACCGGGGAGCTGTTTTTT.

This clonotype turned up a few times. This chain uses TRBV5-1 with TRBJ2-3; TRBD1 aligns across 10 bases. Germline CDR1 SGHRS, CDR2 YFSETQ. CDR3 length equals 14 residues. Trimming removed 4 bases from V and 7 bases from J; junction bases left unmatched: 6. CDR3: CASSVGQGVNTQYF. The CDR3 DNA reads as TGCGCCAGCAGCGTAGGACAGGGGGTAAATACGCAGTATTTT. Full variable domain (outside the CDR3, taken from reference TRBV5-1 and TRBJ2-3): KAGVTQTPRYLIKTRGQQVTLSCSPISGHRSVSWYQQTPGQGLQFLFEYFSETQRNKGNFPGRFSGRQFSNSRSEMNVSTLELGDSALYLCASSVGQGVNTQYFGPGTRLTVL.

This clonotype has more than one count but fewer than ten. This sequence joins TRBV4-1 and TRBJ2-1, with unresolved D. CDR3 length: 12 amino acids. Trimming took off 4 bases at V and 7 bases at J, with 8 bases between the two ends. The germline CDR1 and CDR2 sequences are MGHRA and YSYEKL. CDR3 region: CASSRLGNEQFF. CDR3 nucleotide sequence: TGCGCCAGCAGCCGACTGGGGAATGAGCAGTTCTTC.

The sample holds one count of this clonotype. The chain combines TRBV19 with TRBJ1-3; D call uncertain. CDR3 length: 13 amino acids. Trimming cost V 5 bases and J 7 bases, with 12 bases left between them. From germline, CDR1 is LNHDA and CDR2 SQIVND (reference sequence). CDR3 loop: CASSSGSRNTIYF. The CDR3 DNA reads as TGTGCCAGTAGTTCGGGGAGTCGGAACACCATATATTTT. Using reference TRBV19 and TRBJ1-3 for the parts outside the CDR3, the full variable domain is DGGITQSPKYLFRKEGQNVTLSCEQNLNHDAMYWYRQDPGQGLRLIYYSQIVNDFQKGDIAEGYSVSREKKESFPLTVTSAQKNPTAFYLCASSSGSRNTIYFGEGSWLTVV.

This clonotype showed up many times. CDR3 in DNA: TGTGCCAGCAGCTTAGGGCGGGCCCTCTCCTACGAGCAGTACTTC. This gives the protein CASSLGRALSYEQYF. This chain connects TRBV7-9 to TRBJ2-7, with D tentatively TRBD2 (5 bases). This CDR3 has 15 residues. CDR1 is SEHNR, CDR2 FQNEAQ, per germline (reference sequence). V dropped 1 base and J dropped 0 bases, with 10 bases sitting between them.

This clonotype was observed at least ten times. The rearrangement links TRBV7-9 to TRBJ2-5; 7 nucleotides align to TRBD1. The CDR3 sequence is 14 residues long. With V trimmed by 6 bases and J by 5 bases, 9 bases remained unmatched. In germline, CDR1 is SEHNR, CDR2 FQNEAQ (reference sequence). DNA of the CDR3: TGTGCCAGCAGTCGCACAGGGGAGAGGGAGACCCAGTACTTC. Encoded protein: CASSRTGERETQYF.

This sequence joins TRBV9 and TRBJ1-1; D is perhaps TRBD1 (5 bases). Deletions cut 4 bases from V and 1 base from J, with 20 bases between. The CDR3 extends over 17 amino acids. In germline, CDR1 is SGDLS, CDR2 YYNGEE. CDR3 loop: CASSIAPGKGTNTEAFF. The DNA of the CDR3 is TGTGCCAGCAGCATCGCCCCCGGAAAGGGGACGAACACTGAAGCTTTCTTT.

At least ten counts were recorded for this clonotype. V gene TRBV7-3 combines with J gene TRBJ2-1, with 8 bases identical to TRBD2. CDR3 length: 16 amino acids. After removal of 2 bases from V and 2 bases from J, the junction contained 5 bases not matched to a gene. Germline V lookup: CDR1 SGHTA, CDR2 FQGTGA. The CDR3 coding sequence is TGTGCCAGCAGCTTAGCTACTAGCGGCCCCTACAATGAGCAGTTCTTC. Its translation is CASSLATSGPYNEQFF.

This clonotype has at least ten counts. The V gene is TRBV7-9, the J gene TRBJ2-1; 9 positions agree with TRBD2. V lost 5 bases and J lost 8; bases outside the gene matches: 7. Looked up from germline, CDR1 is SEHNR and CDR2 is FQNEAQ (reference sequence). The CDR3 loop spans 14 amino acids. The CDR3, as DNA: TGTGCCAGCAGCCCGCGGGGGGGCGCGGATGAGCAGTTCTTC. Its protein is CASSPRGGADEQFF. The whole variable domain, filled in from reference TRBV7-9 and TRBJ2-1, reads DTGVSQNPRHKITKRGQNVTFRCDPISEHNRLYWYRQTLGQGPEFLTYFQNEAQLEKSRLLSDRFSAERPKGSFSTLEIQRTEQGDSAMYLCASSPRGGADEQFFGPGTRLTVL.

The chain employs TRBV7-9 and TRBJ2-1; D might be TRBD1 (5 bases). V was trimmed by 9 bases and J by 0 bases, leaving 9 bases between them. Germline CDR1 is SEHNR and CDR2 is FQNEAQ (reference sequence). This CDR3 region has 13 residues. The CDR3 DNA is TGTGCCAGTGGACATAACTCCTACAATGAGCAGTTCTTC. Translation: CASGHNSYNEQFF.

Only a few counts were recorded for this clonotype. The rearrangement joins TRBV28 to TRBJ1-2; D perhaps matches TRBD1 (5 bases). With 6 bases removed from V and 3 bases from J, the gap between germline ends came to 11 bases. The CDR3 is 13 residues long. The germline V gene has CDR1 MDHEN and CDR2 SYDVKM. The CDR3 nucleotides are TGTGCCAGCAGCCCCGGACATGACTATGGCTACACCTTC. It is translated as CASSPGHDYGYTF.

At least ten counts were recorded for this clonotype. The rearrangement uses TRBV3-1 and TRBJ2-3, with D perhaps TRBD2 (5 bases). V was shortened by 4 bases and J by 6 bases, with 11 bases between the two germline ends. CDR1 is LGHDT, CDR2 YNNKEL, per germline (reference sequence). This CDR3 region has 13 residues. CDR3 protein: CASSRDTGDTQYF. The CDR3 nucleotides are TGTGCCAGCAGCCGTGACACGGGGGATACGCAGTATTTT.

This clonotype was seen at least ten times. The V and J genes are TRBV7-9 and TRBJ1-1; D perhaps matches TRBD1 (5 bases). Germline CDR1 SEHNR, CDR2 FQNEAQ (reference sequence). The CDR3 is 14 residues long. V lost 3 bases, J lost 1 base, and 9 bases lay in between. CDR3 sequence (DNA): TGTGCCAGCAGCTTCCCCAGGGCGAACACTGAAGCTTTCTTT. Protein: CASSFPRANTEAFF.

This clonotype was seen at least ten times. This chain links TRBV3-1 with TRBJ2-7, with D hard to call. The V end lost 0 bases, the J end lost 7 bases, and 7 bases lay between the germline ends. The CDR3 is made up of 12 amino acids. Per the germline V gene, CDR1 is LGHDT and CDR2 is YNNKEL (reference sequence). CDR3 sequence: CASSQDRREQYF. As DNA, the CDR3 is TGTGCCAGCAGCCAAGATAGGCGGGAGCAGTACTTC.

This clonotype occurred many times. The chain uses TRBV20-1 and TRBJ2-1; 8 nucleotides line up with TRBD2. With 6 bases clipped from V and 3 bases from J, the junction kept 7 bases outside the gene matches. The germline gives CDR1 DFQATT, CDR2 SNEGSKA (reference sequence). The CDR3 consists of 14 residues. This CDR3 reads CSAPIAGIYNEQFF. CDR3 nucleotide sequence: TGCAGTGCGCCGATAGCGGGGATCTACAATGAGCAGTTCTTC.

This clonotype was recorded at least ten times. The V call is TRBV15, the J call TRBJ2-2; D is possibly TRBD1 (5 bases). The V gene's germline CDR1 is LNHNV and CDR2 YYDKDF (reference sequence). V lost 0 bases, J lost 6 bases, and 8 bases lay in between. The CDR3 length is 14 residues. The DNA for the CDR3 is TGTGCCACCAGCAGAGATCTAGGGGCCGGGGAGCTGTTTTTT. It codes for CATSRDLGAGELFF.

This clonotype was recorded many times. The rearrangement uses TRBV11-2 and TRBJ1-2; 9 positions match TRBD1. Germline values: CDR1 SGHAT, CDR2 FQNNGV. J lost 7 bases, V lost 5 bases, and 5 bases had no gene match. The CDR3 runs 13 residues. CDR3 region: CASSPTGGRGYTF. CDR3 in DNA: TGTGCCAGCAGCCCAACAGGGGGCCGTGGCTACACCTTC. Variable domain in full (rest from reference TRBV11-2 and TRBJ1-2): EAGVAQSPRYKIIEKRQSVAFWCNPISGHATLYWYQQILGQGPKLLIQFQNNGVVDDSQLPKDRFSAERLKGVDSTLKIQPAKLEDSAVYLCASSPTGGRGYTFGSGTRLTVV.

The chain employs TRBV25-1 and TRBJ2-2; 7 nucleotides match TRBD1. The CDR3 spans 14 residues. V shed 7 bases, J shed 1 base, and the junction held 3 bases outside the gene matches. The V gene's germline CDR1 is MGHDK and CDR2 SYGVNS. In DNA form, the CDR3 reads TGTGCCAGCAATCGGACAGGGAACACCGGGGAGCTGTTTTTT. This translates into CASNRTGNTGELFF.

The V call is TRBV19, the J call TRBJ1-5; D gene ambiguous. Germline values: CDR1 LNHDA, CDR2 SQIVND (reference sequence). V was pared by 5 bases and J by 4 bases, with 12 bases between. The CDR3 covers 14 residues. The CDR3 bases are TGTGCCAGTAGTGACGGGCCAGAAAATCAGCCCCAGCATTTT. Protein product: CASSDGPENQPQHF.

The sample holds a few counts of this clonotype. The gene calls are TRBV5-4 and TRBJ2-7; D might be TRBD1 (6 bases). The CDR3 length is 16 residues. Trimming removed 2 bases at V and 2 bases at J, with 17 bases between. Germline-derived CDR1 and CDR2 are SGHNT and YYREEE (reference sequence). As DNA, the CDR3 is TGTGCCAGCAGCTTTAAGTCCCGGACAGTAACCTACGAGCAGTACTTC. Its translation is CASSFKSRTVTYEQYF.

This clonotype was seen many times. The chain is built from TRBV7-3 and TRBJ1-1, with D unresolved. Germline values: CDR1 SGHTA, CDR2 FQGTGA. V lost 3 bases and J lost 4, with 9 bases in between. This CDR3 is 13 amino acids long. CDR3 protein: CASSLGLSTEAFF. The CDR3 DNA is TGTGCCAGCAGCTTGGGCCTTTCCACTGAAGCTTTCTTT.

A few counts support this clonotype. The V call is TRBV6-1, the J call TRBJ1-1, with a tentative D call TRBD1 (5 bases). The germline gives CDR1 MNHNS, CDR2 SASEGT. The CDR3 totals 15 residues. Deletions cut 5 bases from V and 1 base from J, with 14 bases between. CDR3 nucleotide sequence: TGTGCCAGCAGTTTCCTCGACAGTCCGAACACTGAAGCTTTCTTT. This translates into CASSFLDSPNTEAFF.

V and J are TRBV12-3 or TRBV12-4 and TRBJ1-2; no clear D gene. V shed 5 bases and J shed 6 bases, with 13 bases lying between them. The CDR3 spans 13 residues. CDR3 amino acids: CASSRRESNGYTF. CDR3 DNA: TGTGCCAGCAGTCGACGGGAATCAAATGGCTACACCTTC.

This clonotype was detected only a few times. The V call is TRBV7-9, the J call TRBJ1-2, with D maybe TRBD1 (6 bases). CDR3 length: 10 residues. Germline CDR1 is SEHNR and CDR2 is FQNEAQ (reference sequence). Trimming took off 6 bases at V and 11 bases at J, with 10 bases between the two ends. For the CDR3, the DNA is TGTGCCAGCAGTGGACAGTGGTACACCTTC. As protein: CASSGQWYTF.